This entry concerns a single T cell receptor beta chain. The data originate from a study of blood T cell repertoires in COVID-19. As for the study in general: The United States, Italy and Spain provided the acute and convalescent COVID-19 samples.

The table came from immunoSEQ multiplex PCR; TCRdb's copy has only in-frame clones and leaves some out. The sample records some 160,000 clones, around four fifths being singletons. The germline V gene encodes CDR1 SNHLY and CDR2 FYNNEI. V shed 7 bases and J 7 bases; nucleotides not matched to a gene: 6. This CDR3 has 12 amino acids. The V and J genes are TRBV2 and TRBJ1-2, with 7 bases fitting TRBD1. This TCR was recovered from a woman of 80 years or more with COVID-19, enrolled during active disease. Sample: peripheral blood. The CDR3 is CASTRGHSGYTF. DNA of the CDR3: TGTGCCAGCACTAGGGGGCATAGTGGCTACACCTTC.